This T cell receptor beta chain is from a study of long-term antiretroviral therapy in people with HIV. Sequencing relied on immunoSEQ assay v3.0, run at survey level. Generated by immunoSEQ multiplex PCR, the TCRdb table keeps only in-frame clones and is missing some. The table lists 17,000 or so clones, about 91% of them singletons. The J segment lost 1 base and the V segment lost 0 bases, leaving 24 bases of the junction unmatched. This CDR3 comprises 23 residues. Looked up from germline, CDR1 is MNHGY and CDR2 is SAAAGT. This TCR was sampled from a man in his fifties or sixties with HIV. The sample in question was unsorted PBMCs, obtained 0.3 years after starting antiretroviral therapy. This chain uses TRBV6-8 with TRBJ2-1; 7 bases fit TRBD1. Written as DNA, the CDR3 is TGTGCCAGCAGTTACTCGAGGAGAAACCGGGACAGAGCCTTGCCGCGATCCTACAATGAGCAGTTCTTC. Its protein is CASSYSRRNRDRALPRSYNEQFF.